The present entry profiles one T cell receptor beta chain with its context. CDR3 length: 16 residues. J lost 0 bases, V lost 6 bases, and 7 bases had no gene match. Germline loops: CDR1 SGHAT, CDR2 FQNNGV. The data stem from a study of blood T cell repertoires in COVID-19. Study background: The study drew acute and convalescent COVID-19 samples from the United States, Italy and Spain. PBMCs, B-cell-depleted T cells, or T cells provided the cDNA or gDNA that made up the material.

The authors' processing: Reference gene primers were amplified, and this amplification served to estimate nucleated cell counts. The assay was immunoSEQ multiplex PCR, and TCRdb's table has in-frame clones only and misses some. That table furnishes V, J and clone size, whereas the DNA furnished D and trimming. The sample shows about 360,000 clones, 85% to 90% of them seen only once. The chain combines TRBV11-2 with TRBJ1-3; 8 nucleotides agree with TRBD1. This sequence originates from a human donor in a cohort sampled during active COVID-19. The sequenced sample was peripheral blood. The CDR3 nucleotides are TGTGCCAGCAGGCCGCACAGGGGGAGCTCTGGAAACACCATATATTTT. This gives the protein CASRPHRGSSGNTIYF.